Presented here are 29 T cell receptor beta chains from one specimen sequenced in a study of a mutant IDH1 vaccine in newly diagnosed glioma. Generated by immunoSEQ multiplex PCR, the TCRdb table keeps only in-frame clones and is missing some. The sample shows around 88,000 clones, just under 80% of them seen only once. Time point indicated: baseline, week 1 (first vaccination visit). Treatment in this sample: pre-vaccination baseline after standard-of-care therapy. The sequenced sample was PBMCs, obtained from a glioma patient treated with radiotherapy, temozolomide or both. The receptors come from a man aged 40-49 years with glioma.

In regard to this clone: Other nucleotide sequences from this sample produce the same CDR3. The V gene is TRBV2, the J gene TRBJ2-3, with 10 bases matching TRBD2. The CDR3 has 17 residues. Germline CDR1 and CDR2: SNHLY and FYNNEI. With 2 bases clipped from V and 2 bases from J, the junction kept 7 bases outside the gene matches. CDR3 bases: TGTGCCAGCAGTGAAAGGCTAGCGGGGGATTTCACAGATACGCAGTATTTT. It specifies CASSERLAGDFTDTQYF.

This chain uses TRBV6-1 with TRBJ2-3; D unresolved. Germline assignment: CDR1 MNHNS and CDR2 SASEGT. The CDR3 runs 13 residues. Trimming removed 9 bases from V and 6 bases from J, with 16 bases in between. The CDR3 coding sequence is TGTGCCAGTAGTCCGGGTTCGCCGGATACGCAGTATTTT. Encoded protein: CASSPGSPDTQYF.

The chain carries TRBV5-1 and TRBJ2-7; D not resolved. The CDR3 covers 12 residues. The germline gives CDR1 SGHRS, CDR2 YFSETQ. V lost 1 base to trimming and J lost 1 base, with 3 bases between them. CDR3 DNA: TGCGCCAGCAGCTTGCCGTCCTACGAGCAGTACTTC. It specifies CASSLPSYEQYF.

The chain couples TRBV5-6 to TRBJ2-5; D remains unclear. Per the germline V gene, CDR1 is SGHDT and CDR2 is YYEEEE. The germline V and J ends were trimmed by 4 bases and 5 bases, with 12 bases remaining between them. CDR3 length: 13 residues. CDR3 coding DNA: TGTGCCAGCAGCCAGGAGTCTTTGGAGACCCAGTACTTC. It yields the protein CASSQESLETQYF.

This clone was counted a few times. V and J are TRBV2 and TRBJ1-4, with a tentative D call TRBD1 (6 bases). The CDR3 sequence is 14 residues long. From germline, CDR1 is SNHLY and CDR2 FYNNEI. V was trimmed by 5 bases and J by 0 bases, leaving 7 bases between them. The CDR3 protein is CASSRTATNEKLFF. The CDR3 DNA reads as TGTGCCAGCAGTCGGACAGCAACTAATGAAAAACTGTTTTTT.

V gene TRBV5-6 combines with J gene TRBJ1-1; TRBD1 might be the D (6 bases). Germline V gene sequence: CDR1 SGHDT, CDR2 YYEEEE. The CDR3 is made up of 14 amino acids. With 0 bases removed from V and 2 bases from J, the gap between germline ends came to 8 bases. The CDR3 DNA follows: TGTGCCAGCAGCTTGGTAGGGACAAACACTGAAGCTTTCTTT. Translated, it gives CASSLVGTNTEAFF. The full variable domain, with the rest looked up from reference TRBV5-6 and TRBJ1-1, is DAGVTQSPTHLIKTRGQQVTLRCSPKSGHDTVSWYQQALGQGPQFIFQYYEEEERQRGNFPDRFSGHQFPNYSSELNVNALLLGDSALYLCASSLVGTNTEAFFGQGTRLTVV.

The gene calls are TRBV18 and TRBJ2-5; TRBD1 aligns across 8 bases. This CDR3 is 12 amino acids long. Unmatched junction bases numbered 5, after V lost 9 bases and J lost 5 bases. CDR1 KGHSH and CDR2 LQKENI come from the germline V gene. The CDR3 nucleotides are TGTGCCAGTTCCCGGACAGGGGAGACCCAGTACTTC. Its translation is CASSRTGETQYF.

A note on this clone: An end of the junction does not agree with germline; a read error may underlie this. The chain couples TRBV6-4 to TRBJ2-3; D may be TRBD2 (6 bases). Germline assignment: CDR1 MRHNA and CDR2 SNTAGT. The CDR3 spans 16 residues. For the CDR3, the DNA is TGTGCCAGCAGTCCCACAGGCAGCGGGTTGGCAGACACGCAGTATTTT. This encodes CASSPTGSGLADTQYF.

The chain couples TRBV18 to TRBJ2-7; D remains unclear. The CDR3 spans 15 residues. V was clipped by 2 bases and J by 7 bases, with 18 bases between them. Germline V gene lookup returns CDR1 KGHSH and CDR2 LQKENI. CDR3 residues: CASSPRNVEPREQYF. The CDR3 DNA is TGTGCCAGCTCACCAAGGAATGTGGAACCTAGGGAGCAGTACTTC.

V usage is TRBV6-6 and J usage is TRBJ2-4, with no clear D. Germline V gives CDR1 MNHNY, CDR2 SVGAGI (reference sequence). V shed 6 bases and J shed 0 bases, with 9 bases lying between them. CDR3 length: 14 amino acids. The DNA for the CDR3 is TGTGCCAGCAGCCCATTGATAGCCAAAAACATTCAGTACTTC. As protein: CASSPLIAKNIQYF.

This rearrangement joins TRBV12-5 to TRBJ2-2; no reliable D call. This CDR3 contains 12 residues. V lost 1 base and J 7 bases, leaving 4 bases between the germline ends. Germline lookup yields CDR1 LGHNT and CDR2 FRNRAP. The CDR3 nucleotides read TGTGCTAGTGGTTTGGCGAACGGGGAGCTGTTTTTT. This gives the protein CASGLANGELFF.

The V gene is TRBV6-1, the J gene TRBJ2-5; 7 positions match TRBD1. J lost 3 bases, V lost 10 bases, and 11 bases had no gene match. Germline V gives CDR1 MNHNS, CDR2 SASEGT. The CDR3 has 14 residues. In DNA form, the CDR3 reads TGTGCCACTTCTTTAGACAGGGCTGAAGAGACCCAGTACTTC. Translating it yields CATSLDRAEETQYF.

The V and J genes are TRBV7-2 and TRBJ1-1, with a weak D call TRBD1 (5 bases). CDR1 SGHTA and CDR2 FQGNSA come from the germline V gene. The CDR3 contains 15 residues. With 2 bases removed from V and 0 bases from J, the gap between germline ends came to 10 bases. The CDR3 DNA sequence: TGTGCCAGCAGCTTAAATCCAGGGATGAACACTGAAGCTTTCTTT. Translation: CASSLNPGMNTEAFF.

This chain uses TRBV6-1 with TRBJ1-1; D perhaps matches TRBD1 (6 bases). With 6 bases removed from V and 1 base from J, the gap between germline ends came to 9 bases. The germline gives CDR1 MNHNS, CDR2 SASEGT. CDR3 length: 13 amino acids. In DNA form, the CDR3 reads TGTGCCAGCAGCGTGACAGGGAACACTGAAGCTTTCTTT. It specifies CASSVTGNTEAFF.

V is TRBV14 and J is TRBJ1-5; D is possibly TRBD1 (5 bases). From germline, CDR1 is SGHDN and CDR2 FVKESK. Trimming stripped 4 bases from V and 5 bases from J, with 9 bases between. CDR3 size: 13 residues. The CDR3 sequence: CASSPGLYQPQHF. The CDR3 nucleotides are TGTGCCAGCAGCCCGGGACTGTATCAGCCCCAGCATTTT. Supplemented by reference TRBV14 and TRBJ1-5, the full variable domain reads EAGVTQFPSHSVIEKGQTVTLRCDPISGHDNLYWYRRVMGKEIKFLLHFVKESKQDESGMPNNRFLAERTGGTYSTLKVQPAELEDSGVYFCASSPGLYQPQHFGDGTRLSIL.

This rearrangement joins TRBV7-9 to TRBJ1-1, with D maybe TRBD1 (5 bases). V was cut by 4 bases and J by 12 bases, with 21 bases left in between. The CDR3 covers 14 residues. Germline CDR1 and CDR2: SEHNR and FQNEAQ (reference sequence). CDR3 loop: CASSSSHLQGFPFF. The CDR3 DNA sequence: TGTGCCAGCAGCTCTTCCCATTTGCAGGGCTTCCCTTTCTTT.

The chain carries TRBV6-5 and TRBJ1-2; D might be TRBD1 (6 bases). CDR3 length: 13 residues. Per germline, CDR1 MNHEY and CDR2 SVGAGI. Trimming removed 4 bases from V and 2 bases from J, with 8 bases in between. The CDR3 nucleotides are TGTGCCAGCAGTTCTACAGGGAACTATGGCTACACCTTC. Its translation is CASSSTGNYGYTF.

The gene calls are TRBV29-1 and TRBJ1-1, with TRBD1 as a possible D gene (5 bases). Trimming left V 1 base short and J 1 base short, with 7 bases between. This CDR3 region has 13 residues. Germline V gene sequence: CDR1 SQVTM, CDR2 ANQGSEA. The DNA for the CDR3 is TGCAGCGTTGAAGGGGACGGGAACACTGAAGCTTTCTTT. It encodes CSVEGDGNTEAFF.

As for this clone: Given a much more abundant clone one base away, this may be a read error. The DNA of the CDR3 is TGTGCCAGCTCACCACGGGAGAACACTGAAGCTTTCTTT. Translated: CASSPRENTEAFF. The chain combines TRBV18 with TRBJ1-1; no reliable D call. CDR1 KGHSH and CDR2 LQKENI come from the germline V gene. This CDR3 is 13 amino acids long. Trimming removed 1 base at V and 1 base at J, with 4 bases between.

The genes are TRBV10-3 and TRBJ2-5; the D is unclear. CDR3 size: 15 residues. From germline, CDR1 is ENHRY and CDR2 SYGVKD. Between the trimmed V and J ends, which lost 0 bases and 2 bases, there was a span of 10 bases. Here the CDR3 DNA reads TGTGCCATCAGTGAGTCTGAGCGTAGACAAGAGACCCAGTACTTC. Translation gives CAISESERRQETQYF.

The J gene is TRBJ1-2, the V gene TRBV19; D gene unclear. The V end was cut by 3 bases, the J end by 6 bases, with 14 bases between. The CDR3 sequence is 14 residues long. Germline CDR1 and CDR2: LNHDA and SQIVND (reference sequence). The DNA of the CDR3 is TGTGCCAGTAGTATCGCGGGGAAGAGGGATGGCTACACCTTC. Amino acids: CASSIAGKRDGYTF.

This clone appeared a single time. The chain is built from TRBV28 and TRBJ2-2; 11 bases are a match to TRBD2. Germline V gives CDR1 MDHEN, CDR2 SYDVKM. CDR3 length: 15 amino acids. V dropped 3 bases and J dropped 6; count of bases not matched to a gene: 3. This CDR3 reads CASSFGTSGPGELFF. The CDR3 bases are TGTGCCAGCAGTTTTGGGACTAGCGGTCCCGGGGAGCTGTTTTTT.

The rearrangement links TRBV5-6 to TRBJ2-7, with D perhaps TRBD1 or TRBD2 (5 bases each). Germline-derived CDR1 and CDR2 are SGHDT and YYEEEE. The CDR3 runs 12 residues. V was shortened by 4 bases and J by 4 bases, with 9 bases between the two germline ends. The CDR3 DNA reads as TGTGCCAGCAGCCGAGGGGTTTACGAGCAGTACTTC. Translated, it gives CASSRGVYEQYF.

This clone is labeled as medium-sized (0.01 to 0.1%). The genes are TRBV15 and TRBJ1-5; no firm D call. The length of the CDR3 is 14 residues. Trimming took 1 base from V and 7 from J, leaving 11 bases between them. The germline V gene has CDR1 LNHNV and CDR2 YYDKDF (reference sequence). In DNA, the CDR3 is TGTGCCACCAGCAGAGGGAGAGGAATGCAGCCCCAGCATTTT. Protein sequence: CATSRGRGMQPQHF. The full variable domain, its missing parts supplied by reference TRBV15 and TRBJ1-5, is DAMVIQNPRYQVTQFGKPVTLSCSQTLNHNVMYWYQQKSSQAPKLLFHYYDKDFNNEADTPDNFQSRRPNTSFCFLDIRSPGLGDTAMYLCATSRGRGMQPQHFGDGTRLSIL.

This clone was detected only a few times. The V gene is TRBV27, the J gene TRBJ1-5, with D possibly matching TRBD1 (6 bases). The length of the CDR3 is 15 residues. The V and J ends lost 5 bases and 4 bases respectively, with 15 bases between them. The germline V gene has CDR1 MNHEY and CDR2 SMNVEV (reference sequence). The CDR3 region has the DNA TGTGCCAGCAGTCCCATTTGGGGGCGAAATCAGCCCCAGCATTTT. Amino acid sequence: CASSPIWGRNQPQHF.

The V gene is TRBV6-1, the J gene TRBJ1-5, with 9 positions matching TRBD1. Germline V gene sequence: CDR1 MNHNS, CDR2 SASEGT. V dropped 4 bases and J dropped 6; count of bases not matched to a gene: 13. The CDR3 is 17 amino acids. Here the CDR3 reads CASSGRQGVGVSQPQHF. CDR3 DNA: TGTGCCAGCAGTGGAAGACAGGGGGTGGGAGTCAGTCAGCCCCAGCATTTT.

This clone was seen just once. The CDR3 DNA is TGTGCCAGCAGAGGGGTCGGCCCAGATACGCAGTATTTT. It codes for CASRGVGPDTQYF. The genes are TRBV6-6 and TRBJ2-3, with a weak D call TRBD1 (5 bases). Germline V gives CDR1 MNHNY, CDR2 SVGAGI (reference sequence). The V end lost 6 bases, the J end lost 4 bases, and 11 bases lay between the germline ends. The CDR3 has 13 amino acids.

The chain joins TRBV27 to TRBJ1-3; possibly TRBD1 for D (5 bases). The CDR3 has 13 amino acids. The germline V gene has CDR1 MNHEY and CDR2 SMNVEV (reference sequence). V gave up 6 bases and J gave up 3 bases, with 9 bases separating them. In DNA form, the CDR3 reads TGTGCCAGCAGCAGGGCCGGTGGAAACACCATATATTTT. This sequence encodes CASSRAGGNTIYF.

This chain joins TRBV4-3 and TRBJ2-1; D remains unclear. The length of the CDR3 is 12 residues. Trimming removed 2 bases from V and 6 bases from J, with 5 bases in between. Germline V gene lookup returns CDR1 LGHNA and CDR2 YSLEER. The CDR3 nucleotides are TGCGCCAGCAGCCAATATGGCAATGAGCAGTTCTTC. Translated: CASSQYGNEQFF.